One and the same sample provided the 14 T cell receptor beta chains below, sequenced in a study of T cell responses to AZD1222 COVID-19 vaccine. Profiling relied on immunoSEQ multiplex PCR, and the TCRdb table lists in-frame clones only, not all of them. Seen here are 52,000 or so clones, approximately 88% observed once, and the top ten hold roughly 30%. Sequenced material: peripheral blood, taken on day 0 of AZD1222 vaccination. The receptors were gathered from an adult in good health.

V is TRBV20-1 and J is TRBJ1-5; D is unresolved. Germline V gene sequence: CDR1 DFQATT, CDR2 SNEGSKA (reference sequence). V was shortened by 3 bases and J by 2 bases, with 11 bases between the two germline ends. The CDR3 is 14 residues long. CDR3: CSASPGSGNQPQHF. In nucleotides, the CDR3 is TGCAGTGCTAGTCCCGGGTCGGGCAATCAGCCCCAGCATTTT.

J is TRBJ1-4 and V is TRBV28, with 7 bases matching TRBD1. In germline, CDR1 is MDHEN, CDR2 SYDVKM. CDR3 size: 15 residues. The V segment lost 7 bases and the J segment 4 bases; nucleotides outside the gene matches: 9. The DNA of the CDR3 is TGTGCCAGCATCCCCCAGACAGGGATTAATGAAAAACTGTTTTTT. The encoded protein is CASIPQTGINEKLFF.

The chain links TRBV30 to TRBJ2-3; 10 positions match TRBD1. The germline V gene encodes CDR1 GTSNPN and CDR2 SVGIG (reference sequence). The CDR3 length is 15 residues. J lost 3 bases, V lost 4 bases, and 7 bases had no gene match. The CDR3 coding sequence is TGTGCCTGGAACCCGGGACAGGGGATAACAGATACGCAGTATTTT. Its protein product is CAWNPGQGITDTQYF.

This clone was picked up a small number of times. The chain links TRBV11-2 to TRBJ1-1; the match to TRBD1 covers 7 bases. The CDR3 contains 16 residues. Germline V gene lookup returns CDR1 SGHAT and CDR2 FQNNGV. V lost 0 bases, J lost 3 bases, and 7 bases stayed unmatched. CDR3 residues: CASSLDRGQEYTEAFF. CDR3 coding DNA: TGTGCCAGCAGCTTAGATCGCGGACAGGAGTACACTGAAGCTTTCTTT. The whole variable domain, remainder taken from reference TRBV11-2 and TRBJ1-1, is EAGVAQSPRYKIIEKRQSVAFWCNPISGHATLYWYQQILGQGPKLLIQFQNNGVVDDSQLPKDRFSAERLKGVDSTLKIQPAKLEDSAVYLCASSLDRGQEYTEAFFGQGTRLTVV.

The table lists this clone with a count of one. This chain joins TRBV7-9 and TRBJ2-1; TRBD2 matches at 12 bases. V shed 5 bases and J 9 bases; nucleotides not matched to a gene: 5. Germline V gene data show CDR1 as SEHNR and CDR2 as FQNEAQ (reference sequence). This CDR3 spans 14 amino acids. The CDR3 loop is CASSASGRAGEQFF. In DNA form, the CDR3 reads TGTGCCAGCAGCGCTAGCGGGAGGGCCGGTGAGCAGTTCTTC.

This sequence joins TRBV14 and TRBJ1-2, with 9 bases identical to TRBD1. Germline trimming cut 8 bases from V and 5 bases from J; bases unmatched to any gene: 0. Germline V gene data show CDR1 as SGHDN and CDR2 as FVKESK. CDR3 length: 11 residues. The CDR3 protein is CASGQGYGYTF. The CDR3, as DNA: TGTGCCAGCGGACAGGGGTATGGCTACACCTTC.

V gene TRBV24-1 combines with J gene TRBJ1-1, with 12 bases lining up with TRBD1. This CDR3 has 15 residues. Germline CDR1 and CDR2: KGHDR and SFDVKD. V shed 3 bases and J 6 bases; nucleotides not matched to a gene: 4. The CDR3, as DNA: TGTGCCACCAGTGATACCGGGACAGGGGGCGCTGAAGCTTTCTTT. It yields the protein CATSDTGTGGAEAFF.

The chain links TRBV27 to TRBJ2-1, with 8 bases that match TRBD1. Trimming cost V 1 base and J 7 bases; bases outside gene matches: 6. This CDR3 comprises 15 residues. CDR1 is MNHEY and CDR2 is SMNVEV in the germline V gene (reference sequence). The CDR3 region has the DNA TGTGCCAGCAGTTTATTAGCCAGGGGGCTGAATGAGCAGTTCTTC. Amino acid sequence: CASSLLARGLNEQFF.

This chain connects TRBV20-1 to TRBJ2-1; 12 positions match TRBD2. The V gene end was trimmed by 3 bases and the J gene end by 4 bases; junction bases not matched to a gene: 4. Per the germline V gene, CDR1 is DFQATT and CDR2 is SNEGSKA (reference sequence). CDR3 size: 15 residues. For the CDR3, the DNA is TGCAGTGCTAGTCCCACTAGCGGGAGGTACAATGAGCAGTTCTTC. Its translation: CSASPTSGRYNEQFF.

The CDR3 DNA reads as TGTGCCAGCAGCTTGGATAGATCGTATAACTACAATGAGCAGTTCTTC. This sequence encodes CASSLDRSYNYNEQFF. The genes are TRBV5-6 and TRBJ2-1; no clear D. CDR1 is SGHDT, CDR2 YYEEEE, per germline. The CDR3 runs 16 residues. V shed 0 bases and J shed 3 bases, with 13 bases lying between them.

This clone was seen more than once but under ten times. This chain links TRBV10-3 with TRBJ2-7, with 8 bases that match TRBD2. This CDR3 comprises 13 residues. V gave up 7 bases and J gave up 6 bases; unmatched junction bases: 8. The germline gives CDR1 ENHRY, CDR2 SYGVKD. CDR3 sequence reads: CAITPSGSIEQYF. The CDR3 coding sequence is TGTGCCATCACCCCCAGCGGGAGTATCGAGCAGTACTTC.

The V gene is TRBV29-1, the J gene TRBJ1-3; tentatively, D is TRBD1 (5 bases). The CDR3 contains 14 residues. Germline V gene data show CDR1 as SQVTM and CDR2 as ANQGSEA. The ends were cut back, 4 bases at V and 3 bases at J, with 13 bases in the middle. In DNA, the CDR3 is TGCAGCGTTGGGGGGAGTGGTAGTGGAAACACCATATATTTT. It is translated as CSVGGSGSGNTIYF. Full variable domain (outside the CDR3, taken from reference TRBV29-1 and TRBJ1-3): SAVISQKPSRDICQRGTSLTIQCQVDSQVTMMFWYRQQPGQSLTLIATANQGSEATYESGFVIDKFPISRPNLTFSTLTVSNMSPEDSSIYLCSVGGSGSGNTIYFGEGSWLTVV.

This rearrangement joins TRBV2 to TRBJ1-1; 7 bases are a match to TRBD1. Per the germline V gene, CDR1 is SNHLY and CDR2 is FYNNEI. This CDR3 is built from 13 residues. The V segment lost 6 bases and the J segment 0 bases; nucleotides outside the gene matches: 1. CDR3 loop: CASRDRLNTEAFF. The DNA for the CDR3 is TGTGCCAGCAGGGACAGGTTGAACACTGAAGCTTTCTTT.

The chain joins TRBV27 to TRBJ2-1; 7 bases agree with TRBD2. Germline V gene lookup returns CDR1 MNHEY and CDR2 SMNVEV (reference sequence). V shed 6 bases and J 4 bases; nucleotides not matched to a gene: 12. The CDR3 sequence is 16 residues long. The CDR3 region is CASSQRGSGIYNEQFF. CDR3 in DNA: TGTGCCAGCAGCCAGCGGGGTAGCGGTATTTACAATGAGCAGTTCTTC.